This TCR beta chain was profiled in a study of human T cells and chemical hapten exposure. Study-level information: There were weekly diphenylcyclopropenone doses to the scalp for patients throughout the roughly 25-week study.

Using its own MiXCR run on the RACE reads, TCRdb lists one record per CDR3 protein. Of 180,000 or so distinct CDR3 sequences listed, around 22% are singletons. Time point defined: patch test 1, 2 weeks after DPC sensitization. The treatment is: therapeutic diphenylcyclopropenone sensitization with weekly scalp DPC. CDR1 and CDR2 from the germline V gene are MNHNS and SASEGT. The CDR3 is 14 amino acids. On this clonotype itself: Germline is not matched at one junction end, which may reflect a read error.

This sample comprised whole blood, obtained in connection with sensitization to the hapten diphenylcyclopropenone (DPC). The sequence came from a woman between 50 and 59 years old with alopecia areata. Some clones in this sample may be carry-over from other donors' samples. V is TRBV6-1 and J is TRBJ2-5; tentatively, D is TRBD1 (6 bases). CDR3 nucleotides: TGTGCCAGCAGGGAAGACAGGTTCCAAGAGACCCAGTACTTC. Translation: CASREDRFQETQYF.